Presented here are 2 T cell receptor beta chains from one specimen sequenced in a study of T-cell reconstitution after alpha-beta-depleted transplantation in children. Unique molecular identifiers tagged the TCRbeta library. TCRdb independently ran MiXCR on the PCR reads; one entry per CDR3 protein. This repertoire shows approximately 30,000 distinct CDR3 sequences, over 5% found once; its top ten account for around 7%. Sequencing was performed on PBMCs, mostly from graft donor cells, taken 180 days after TCRalphabeta/CD19-depleted stem cell transplant. The receptors here all came from a male patient aged 10 to 17 who had a stem cell transplant for acute myeloid leukemia, so the T cells may come from the graft donor.

This clonotype was counted once. As the CDR3 is not closed by the conserved phenylalanine or tryptophan, this likely results from a read error. The rearrangement joins TRBV30 to TRBJ2-1, with D possibly TRBD2 on 5 matching bases. Germline V gene data show CDR1 as GTSNPN and CDR2 as SVGIG (reference sequence). This CDR3 comprises 13 residues. V dropped 4 bases and J dropped 3 bases, with 10 bases sitting between them. CDR3 nucleotide sequence: TGTGCCTGGAATGACGGACTCTACAATGAGCAGTTCTCC. Amino acid sequence: CAWNDGLYNEQFS.

This clonotype was seen many times. An end of the junction does not agree with germline; a read error may underlie this. The chain combines TRBV3-1 with TRBJ2-7; D is unclear. The CDR3 has 12 amino acids. Per the germline V gene, CDR1 is LGHDT and CDR2 is YNNKEL (reference sequence). Here the CDR3 DNA reads TGTGCCAGCAGCCAAGAGACATACGGGCAGTACTTC. The encoded protein is CASSQETYGQYF.